Sequencing of this TCR beta chain was carried out in a study of blood T cell repertoires in COVID-19. In the authors' workflow: Amplification from reference gene primers served as the basis for estimated nucleated cell counts. TCRdb's copy holds only in-frame clones and misses some; the assay was immunoSEQ multiplex PCR. The D gene and trimming were derived from the DNA, and the V and J assignments and clone size from that table. Seen here are fewer than 250,000 clones, roughly 86% observed once, and the top ten hold 2% to 3%. The sequencing input was PBMCs or T cells enriched from blood (not recorded which). The clonotype originates from a woman aged 25 to 39 with acute COVID-19.

CDR3 nucleotide sequence: TGTGCCAGCTTGGGACAGGGGTGGACTCAGCCCCAGCATTTT. Translation gives CASLGQGWTQPQHF. This chain joins TRBV6-5 and TRBJ1-5; 10 bases are a match to TRBD1. The germline gives CDR1 MNHEY, CDR2 SVGAGI. V lost 8 bases to trimming and J lost 6 bases; unmatched junction nucleotides: 7. The CDR3 is made up of 14 amino acids.